The 10 T cell receptor beta chains in this list originate from one sample, sequenced in a study of shared clonotypes between healthy human individuals. Some clones are missing from TCRdb's copy, which holds only in-frame ones; the method was immunoSEQ multiplex PCR. The profile shows under 2,500,000 clones, almost 96% of them singletons. The sample comprised naive CD4+ T cells sorted from blood. As to subset: CD45RA+ positively selected. Receptors were obtained from a man aged 18 to 35 in good health.

As concerns this clone: The same CDR3 is also encoded by other DNA sequences in this sample. The chain joins TRBV5-4 to TRBJ2-3; no definite D call. There are 15 residues in the CDR3. From germline, CDR1 is SGHNT and CDR2 YYREEE (reference sequence). V was cut by 0 bases and J by 0 bases, with 8 bases left in between. The CDR3 sequence is CASSLGGSSTDTQYF. DNA for the CDR3: TGTGCCAGCAGCTTGGGGGGATCTAGCACAGATACGCAGTATTTT.

The gene calls are TRBV5-1 and TRBJ2-1; TRBD2 aligns across 10 bases. Germline assignment: CDR1 SGHRS and CDR2 YFSETQ. This CDR3 is built from 14 residues. J was trimmed by 8 bases and V by 2 bases; bases with no gene match: 4. CDR3 nucleotide sequence: TGCGCCAGCAGCTTCCCGGGACTAGCGTATGAGCAGTTCTTC. Translated: CASSFPGLAYEQFF.

Concerning this clone itself: Other DNA sequences of this sample code for an identical CDR3. The chain couples TRBV6-6 to TRBJ2-7; the match to TRBD2 covers 11 bases. V dropped 6 bases and J dropped 1; count of bases not matched to a gene: 5. The germline V gene has CDR1 MNHNY and CDR2 SVGAGI (reference sequence). The CDR3 length is 15 residues. The DNA of the CDR3 is TGTGCCAGCAGCTCTACTAGCGGGAGTTCCTACGAGCAGTACTTC. Translating gives CASSSTSGSSYEQYF.

This rearrangement joins TRBV5-1 to TRBJ1-4; D may be TRBD1 (5 bases). The germline V gene has CDR1 SGHRS and CDR2 YFSETQ. Trimming removed 7 bases at V and 4 bases at J, with 14 bases between. There are 14 residues in the CDR3. DNA of the CDR3: TGCGCCAGCTCCATAACCGACAGTAATGAAAAACTGTTTTTT. This codes for CASSITDSNEKLFF. Together with reference TRBV5-1 and TRBJ1-4, the CDR3 gives the full variable domain: KAGVTQTPRYLIKTRGQQVTLSCSPISGHRSVSWYQQTPGQGLQFLFEYFSETQRNKGNFPGRFSGRQFSNSRSEMNVSTLELGDSALYLCASSITDSNEKLFFGSGTQLSVL.

As for this clone: The sample carries other DNA sequences with the same CDR3. J is TRBJ2-5 and V is TRBV18; possibly TRBD2 for D (5 bases). The germline V gene has CDR1 KGHSH and CDR2 LQKENI. V shed 0 bases and J shed 5 bases, with 10 bases lying between them. The CDR3 is 14 residues long. The CDR3 loop reads CASSPPNSGETQYF. CDR3 sequence (DNA): TGTGCCAGCTCACCACCGAATTCGGGGGAGACCCAGTACTTC.

On this clone itself: Other DNA sequences within the sample encode an identical CDR3. This sequence joins TRBV28 and TRBJ2-7; no reliable D call. Germline lookup yields CDR1 MDHEN and CDR2 SYDVKM. Trimming took off 2 bases at V and 3 bases at J, with 5 bases between the two ends. This CDR3 region has 12 residues. The CDR3 reads CASSLRLYEQYF. In DNA form, the CDR3 reads TGTGCCAGCAGTTTACGGCTCTACGAGCAGTACTTC.

The chain uses TRBV12-1 and TRBJ2-3; the table's D call of TRBD1 was not tested on the DNA. TRBV12-1 is reported as a pseudogene. The CDR3 sequence is 17 residues long. The CDR3 region has the DNA TGTGCCAGCAGCTTTTGGGGCGTCAAAGCTAGCACAGATACGCAGTATTTT. Protein: CASSFWGVKASTDTQYF.

V and J are TRBV2 and TRBJ2-1, with 7 positions matching TRBD1. J was trimmed by 8 bases and V by 0 bases; bases with no gene match: 4. CDR3 length: 14 amino acids. CDR1 is SNHLY and CDR2 is FYNNEI in the germline V gene. The CDR3 protein is CASSEAIQGHEQFF. The CDR3 nucleotides read TGTGCCAGCAGTGAAGCTATACAGGGGCATGAGCAGTTCTTC.

The gene calls are TRBV30 and TRBJ1-5; the D is unclear. The CDR3 runs to 12 residues. V lost 1 base and J lost 3, with 4 bases in between. CDR1 is GTSNPN, CDR2 SVGIG, per germline (reference sequence). CDR3 bases: TGTGCCTGGAGTGGGACCAATCAGCCCCAGCATTTT. Its protein is CAWSGTNQPQHF.

This chain joins TRBV30 and TRBJ1-2; 11 nucleotides line up with TRBD1. CDR1 GTSNPN and CDR2 SVGIG come from the germline V gene (reference sequence). The trim removed 1 base at V and 0 bases at J, leaving 7 bases unmatched. This CDR3 region has 17 residues. CDR3 residues: CAWSAGGTGGSNYGYTF. The CDR3 nucleotides are TGTGCCTGGAGTGCAGGAGGGACAGGGGGATCTAACTATGGCTACACCTTC. The full variable domain, its missing parts supplied by reference TRBV30 and TRBJ1-2, is SQTIHQWPATLVQPVGSPLSLECTVEGTSNPNLYWYRQAAGRGLQLLFYSVGIGQISSEVPQNLSASRPQDRQFILSSKKLLLSDSGFYLCAWSAGGTGGSNYGYTFGSGTRLTVV.